This T cell receptor (beta chain) was documented in a study of T-cell memory formation after mild COVID-19. On the study more broadly: Largely donor-specific sequence clusters came from a couple of donors.

Turning to this clonotype: The antigen is not known.

5'RACE with constant-segment primers yielded barcoded, UMI-tagged TCR alpha and TCR beta cDNA libraries. TCRdb independently ran MiXCR on the 5' RACE reads; one entry per CDR3 protein. The sample carries 430,000 or so distinct CDR3 sequences, 25% recorded once. V trimming: 2 bases; J trimming: 0 bases; junction bases outside the gene matches: 13. The CDR3 length is 18 residues. From germline, CDR1 is LGHNA and CDR2 YSLEER. General study findings and limits: Contracting clones from day 15 to 85 showed balanced CD4/CD8; later expanders favored CD4+. Largely, contracting CD4+ clones fell within CM and EM, and contracting CD8+ clones within EMRA.

Sequenced input: PBMCs or a T cell subset sorted from them (not recorded which). The V and J genes are TRBV4-3 and TRBJ2-7, with 7 bases lining up with TRBD2. This TCR derives from an adult woman who had mild COVID-19 (a few samples of this study predate the infection). Cell type and time point are not known. The DNA for the CDR3 is TGCGCCAGCAGCCAATTTAAGGAGCGGGATCTGAGCTCCTACGAGCAGTACTTC. It specifies CASSQFKERDLSSYEQYF.